This TCR beta chain was captured in a study of T cells after yellow fever vaccination. TCRdb called the 5' RACE reads again in MiXCR, with one record for every CDR3 protein. The data hold over 45,000 distinct CDR3 sequences, with 5.5% to 6% observed a single time. Study-wide results and caveats: Secondary responses were weaker yet peaked faster, day 5 versus 15.

V lost 1 base and J lost 3, with 3 bases in between. The CDR3 length is 12 residues. In germline, CDR1 is SGHRS, CDR2 YFSETQ. The table lists this clonotype with many counts. The rearrangement joins TRBV5-1 to TRBJ2-3, with D uncertain. The sample consisted of PBMCs, either bulk or a sorted T-cell subset (CD4+, CD8+, memory, or dextramer-sorted; not recorded which), taken on the day of the yellow fever booster vaccination. The source is a man younger than 30 who received the YFV17D yellow fever vaccine. The CDR3 DNA sequence: TGCGCCAGCAGCTTGCGAACAGATACGCAGTATTTT. This sequence encodes CASSLRTDTQYF.